This T cell receptor beta chain was profiled in a study of identical twins (dated by TCRdb to the mid-2010s). Background on the whole study: To test whether fetal clonotypes persist, the study used deep sequencing on TCR alpha and beta repertoires from monozygotic twins, unrelated adults of various ages, and cord blood. To rule out contamination, replicate twin experiments were performed at different times with different library preparation protocols.

Every donor in the study was a healthy Caucasian. Three pairs of female monozygotic twins, all aged roughly 18 to 29 years, made up the twin cohort. RNA for TCR libraries was isolated from peripheral blood mononuclear cells. Results and caveats for the whole study, not just this receptor: Conclusions relied on cross-sectional statistical analysis, since the same donors could not be followed over many years. Compared with coincidental sharing between unrelated individuals, out-of-frame TCR alpha sequences shared between twins showed an excess of sequences with low generation probability. A weaker excess of twin sharing was found in beta out-of-frame sequences because the signal-to-noise ratio was lowered by fewer shared sequences. Abundant cord blood beta clonotypes had fewer insertions, young adult naive repertoires showed a similar but weaker trend, and memory repertoires showed no such trend. In monozygotic twins, out-of-frame TCR alpha sharing was systematically underestimated by recombination models, although the models agreed with sharing between unrelated individuals. Zero-insertion analyses could be partly confounded by invariant T cells such as MAIT and iNKT, although diverse VJ usage argued against such confounding for most clonotypes.

To prepare the library, 5' RACE was applied. TCRdb shows the sequencer as Illumina HiSeq 2000. A universal primer binding site was introduced by template switching, and a unique molecular identifier was present in the final cDNA, enabling accurate counting of TCR cDNA molecules. Specific primers in the conserved constant-segment region were used to synthesize first-strand cDNA for the TCR alpha and beta chains. To control for contamination, each cDNA library was double barcoded with a SMART-Mk sample barcode plus Illumina barcodes. TruSeq adapter sequences, together with Illumina sample barcodes, were added in two successive PCR steps. The Illumina HiSeq platform was used with custom primers to sequence TCR alpha and beta cDNA libraries. For the original study's pipeline: MiGEC was used to process raw reads and extract unique molecular identifiers, and MiXCR was used to find CDR3 positions. Recombination models were inferred per individual with the repgenHMM and IGoR tools using an EM algorithm. The analysis of shared clonotypes was done with the tcR package in R, with sharing normalized by the product of cloneset sizes. To study raw recombination free of thymic and clonal selection effects, out-of-frame nonproductive sequences were analyzed. The public reads were quality trimmed at Q25 with fastp and then assembled into clones with MiXCR by TCRdb, keeping productive beta chains. Each entry merges the rows of one CDR3 protein and shows their most common DNA and genes. The V and J calls were determined by TCRdb, not by the authors. The sample has some 560,000 distinct CDR3 sequences on record, roughly 9.5% of them singletons. Of the sample, 2.5% to 3% is held by the ten largest clones.

Concerning this clonotype itself: The antigen it binds to is not known. The sample holds no much larger clone one base away, and base qualities are not on file.

These data were also filed under a second study, of yellow fever vaccine responses in identical twins. The second study also describes: The T cell response to vaccination in identical twins was reported by the authors to appear partly convergent and partly personalized. The study precisely tracked vaccine-responding T cell clones in identical twins.

Sequencing used PBMCs. This clonotype originated in a woman younger than 35 in good health.

This receptor has the CDR3 CASSLGSGSFYNEQFF. The DNA is as follows: TGTGCCAGCAGCTTAGGTAGCGGGAGTTTCTACAATGAGCAGTTCTTC. This chain joins TRBV7-9 to TRBJ2-1; a stretch of 9 junction bases matches TRBD2. The CDR3 sequence holds 16 residues, the cysteine and phenylalanine included. The sequence is cut down to CDR3 DNA, 48 bases in frame from base 1. As encoded in the germline V gene (reference sequence), CDR1 is SEHNR while CDR2 is FQNEAQ. The V end gives up 1 base and the J end 3 bases, leaving 4 bases in the junction not matched to a gene.